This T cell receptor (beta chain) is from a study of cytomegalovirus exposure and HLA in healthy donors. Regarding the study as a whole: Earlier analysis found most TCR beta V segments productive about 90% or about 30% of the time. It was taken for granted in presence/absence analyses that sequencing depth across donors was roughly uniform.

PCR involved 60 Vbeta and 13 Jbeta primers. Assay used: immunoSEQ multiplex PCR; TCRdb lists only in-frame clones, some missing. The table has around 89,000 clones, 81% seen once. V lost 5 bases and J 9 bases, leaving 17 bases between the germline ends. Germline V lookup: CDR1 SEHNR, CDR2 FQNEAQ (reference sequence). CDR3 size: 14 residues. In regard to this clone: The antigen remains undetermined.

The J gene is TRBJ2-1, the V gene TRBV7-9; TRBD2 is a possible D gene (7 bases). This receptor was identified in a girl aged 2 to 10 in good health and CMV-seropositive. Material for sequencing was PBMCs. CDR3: CASSPRGAPSEQFF. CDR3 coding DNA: TGTGCCAGCAGCCCCCGGGGGGCTCCTAGTGAGCAGTTCTTC.